These 10 T cell receptor beta chains originate from one sample sequenced in a study of CD8 T cells in ankylosing spondylitis. One entry per CDR3 protein, called by TCRdb with MiXCR from the 5' RACE reads. The sample records more than 200,000 distinct CDR3 sequences, 20% to 30% being singletons. Sequenced material: blood, either unsorted or a sorted T cell fraction (not recorded which). The source of these receptors is a male donor with ankylosing spondylitis or in good health (not recorded which).

This clonotype was seen more than once but under ten times. V gene TRBV6-1 combines with J gene TRBJ2-5, with TRBD1 matching 8 bases. The CDR3 has 13 amino acids. Germline lookup yields CDR1 MNHNS and CDR2 SASEGT. V trimming: 7 bases; J trimming: 5 bases; junction bases outside the gene matches: 6. This chain's CDR3 is CASKTGAGETQYF. CDR3 bases: TGTGCCAGCAAGACAGGGGCTGGGGAGACCCAGTACTTC.

This sequence joins TRBV24-1 and TRBJ2-3; TRBD1 might be the D (6 bases). CDR1 is KGHDR, CDR2 SFDVKD, per germline. This CDR3 spans 15 amino acids. V was trimmed by 4 bases and J by 5 bases, leaving 15 bases between them. CDR3 DNA: TGTGCCACCAGTGAGGCCACCCTGACAGGAGATACGCAGTATTTT. This translates into CATSEATLTGDTQYF.

The chain links TRBV15 to TRBJ2-7, with 9 bases that match TRBD1. V shed 1 base, J shed 5 bases, and the junction held 6 bases outside the gene matches. Germline V gives CDR1 LNHNV, CDR2 YYDKDF (reference sequence). CDR3 size: 15 residues. The CDR3 protein is CATSRGRGQGHEQYF. CDR3 sequence (DNA): TGTGCCACCAGCAGAGGGAGGGGACAGGGACACGAGCAGTACTTC.

This clonotype has at least ten counts. The chain combines TRBV12-3 or TRBV12-4 with TRBJ2-2; D tentatively reads TRBD1 or TRBD2 (5 bases each). Trimming removed 5 bases at V and 0 bases at J, with 13 bases between. The CDR3 covers 16 residues. The chain's CDR3 is CASSGTVAPNTGELFF. Written as DNA, the CDR3 is TGTGCCAGCAGTGGGACGGTCGCCCCGAACACCGGGGAGCTGTTTTTT.

This clonotype was seen only a few times. This chain joins TRBV2 and TRBJ2-5; D is unresolved. The ends were cut back, 4 bases at V and 1 base at J, with 10 bases in the middle. The CDR3 is made up of 14 amino acids. Germline CDR1 and CDR2: SNHLY and FYNNEI. CDR3: CASSALSPQETQYF. The CDR3 bases are TGTGCCAGCAGTGCTCTCAGCCCCCAAGAGACCCAGTACTTC.

The chain joins TRBV20-1 to TRBJ2-3, with 8 positions matching TRBD1. The V gene end was trimmed by 0 bases and the J gene end by 4 bases; junction bases not matched to a gene: 12. The CDR3 spans 17 residues. Germline assignment: CDR1 DFQATT and CDR2 SNEGSKA (reference sequence). The CDR3 region is CSARDWGRTGRSDTQYF. In DNA, the CDR3 is TGCAGTGCTAGAGATTGGGGCCGGACAGGGCGCTCAGATACGCAGTATTTT.

The chain uses TRBV2 and TRBJ2-5; D might be TRBD2 (5 bases). Trimming took off 7 bases at V and 7 bases at J, with 19 bases between the two ends. The length of the CDR3 is 14 residues. Germline V gene data show CDR1 as SNHLY and CDR2 as FYNNEI. The CDR3 coding sequence is TGTGCCAGCATTGCGGGTCCAAAAAAAGGGACCCAGTACTTC. Residues: CASIAGPKKGTQYF.

This clonotype was detected a few times. This chain uses TRBV4-1 with TRBJ2-5, with 9 bases aligning to TRBD2. The junction had 6 bases not matched to a gene; V was cut back by 2 bases and J by 5 bases. The CDR3 runs to 15 residues. Germline V CDR1 and CDR2: MGHRA, YSYEKL. The CDR3 region has the DNA TGCGCCAGCAGCCAAAAATTAGCGGGGGATGAGACCCAGTACTTC. Residues: CASSQKLAGDETQYF.

Only one count was recorded for this clonotype. The chain carries TRBV5-5 and TRBJ2-1; D may be TRBD2 (5 bases). Trimming removed 3 bases at V and 7 bases at J, with 14 bases between. CDR1 is SGHKS, CDR2 YYEKEE, per germline (reference sequence). The CDR3 covers 14 residues. CDR3 amino acids: CASSWTGERNEQFF. The CDR3 coding sequence is TGTGCCAGCAGCTGGACTGGGGAGAGGAATGAGCAGTTCTTC.

The chain carries TRBV7-2 and TRBJ1-1, with a tentative D call TRBD1 (5 bases). The germline V and J ends were trimmed by 5 bases and 5 bases, with 18 bases remaining between them. Germline-derived CDR1 and CDR2 are SGHTA and FQGNSA. The CDR3 runs to 15 residues. CDR3 nucleotides: TGTGCCAGCAGCAGTCGGGGCCGGACGGGTACTGAAGCTTTCTTT. Translation: CASSSRGRTGTEAFF.